A single sample gave rise to the 14 T cell receptor beta chains below, sequenced in a study of brain metastases from non-small cell lung cancer. Sequencing was performed with immunoSEQ multiplex PCR; in TCRdb, only in-frame clones are kept and a portion is missing. Here the sample spans over a thousand clones, about nine tenths being singletons. The sample consisted of tumor-adjacent normal tissue. The receptors derive from a donor aged 40 or over with non-small cell lung cancer.

The genes are TRBV3-1 (or the pseudogene TRBV3-2) and TRBJ1-5, with D maybe TRBD1 (6 bases). Trimming took off 4 bases at V and 2 bases at J, with 9 bases between the two ends. Per germline, CDR1 LGHDT and CDR2 YNNKEL (reference sequence). The CDR3 has 14 amino acids. The CDR3 protein is CASSRGGGNQPQHF. CDR3 DNA: TGTGCCAGCAGCCGAGGGGGGGGCAATCAGCCCCAGCATTTT.

The count of this clone is one. The chain is built from TRBV25-1 and TRBJ2-1, with D unclear. Germline V gene data show CDR1 as MGHDK and CDR2 as SYGVNS. V was shortened by 3 bases and J by 1 base, with 13 bases between the two germline ends. The CDR3 loop spans 16 amino acids. The CDR3 reads CASSDEIEESYNEQFF. The CDR3 coding sequence is TGTGCCAGCAGTGATGAAATAGAGGAGTCCTACAATGAGCAGTTCTTC.

V gene TRBV28 combines with J gene TRBJ2-3; 8 bases agree with TRBD2. The germline V gene encodes CDR1 MDHEN and CDR2 SYDVKM. J gave up 2 bases and V 9 bases, and 10 bases lay outside the gene matches. This CDR3 has 15 residues. CDR3 sequence (DNA): TGTGCCAGATCGACAATAGCGGGGTACACAGATACGCAGTATTTT. Translation gives CARSTIAGYTDTQYF.

This chain connects TRBV30 to TRBJ2-2; 7 nucleotides agree with TRBD1. This CDR3 comprises 13 residues. Germline-derived CDR1 and CDR2 are GTSNPN and SVGIG (reference sequence). V was clipped by 5 bases and J by 5 bases; unmatched bases: 5. The CDR3 is CAWRQGLTGELFF. The CDR3 DNA reads TGTGCCTGGCGACAGGGTTTGACCGGGGAGCTGTTTTTT.

The V gene is TRBV19, the J gene TRBJ2-5; D remains unclear. This CDR3 contains 14 residues. The germline CDR1 and CDR2 sequences are LNHDA and SQIVND (reference sequence). The V end was cut by 4 bases, the J end by 1 base, with 10 bases between. The CDR3 reads CASSRGLGQETQYF. The CDR3 bases are TGTGCCAGTAGTAGAGGATTAGGCCAAGAGACCCAGTACTTC.

The chain has TRBV20-1 and TRBJ2-1, with D hard to call. The CDR3 runs to 11 residues. V lost 6 bases, J lost 7 bases, and 10 bases lay in between. Germline-derived CDR1 and CDR2 are DFQATT and SNEGSKA (reference sequence). Here the CDR3 DNA reads TGCAGTGCCGAGGCCGTAAATGAGCAGTTCTTC. Translated: CSAEAVNEQFF.

The rearrangement uses TRBV28 and TRBJ1-1, with unresolved D. This CDR3 region has 13 residues. Germline-derived CDR1 and CDR2 are MDHEN and SYDVKM. V dropped 7 bases and J dropped 2 bases, with 11 bases sitting between them. The CDR3 coding sequence is TGTGCCAGCAATTCTAGGGATAACACTGAAGCTTTCTTT. Translated, it gives CASNSRDNTEAFF.

The V and J genes are TRBV7-2 and TRBJ2-7; 10 bases agree with TRBD1. V was pared by 5 bases and J by 5 bases, with 9 bases of the junction left unmatched. The length of the CDR3 is 15 residues. Germline CDR1 and CDR2: SGHTA and FQGNSA. CDR3 nucleotides: TGTGCCAGCAGCACCCGGACAGGGGGGACTAACGAGCAGTACTTC. Its translation: CASSTRTGGTNEQYF.

The table lists this clone with a few counts. The chain couples TRBV28 to TRBJ2-2; D not resolved. The germline gives CDR1 MDHEN, CDR2 SYDVKM. This CDR3 has 13 residues. V was trimmed by 5 bases and J by 1 base, leaving 5 bases between them. The CDR3 sequence: CASSPQNTGELFF. The CDR3 bases are TGTGCCAGCAGTCCGCAGAACACCGGGGAGCTGTTTTTT.

This chain connects TRBV12-3 or TRBV12-4 to TRBJ1-4; D gene ambiguous. The CDR3 has 12 amino acids. V was shortened by 6 bases and J by 8 bases, with 10 bases between the two germline ends. DNA for the CDR3: TGTGCCAGCAGACTTCAAGAGGAAAAACTGTTTTTT. Its protein product is CASRLQEEKLFF.

The chain carries TRBV7-2 and TRBJ1-4; 10 nucleotides align to TRBD1. The CDR3 is 16 residues long. Germline CDR1 reads SGHTA; CDR2 reads FQGNSA. The V segment lost 2 bases and the J segment 6 bases; nucleotides outside the gene matches: 6. The CDR3 reads CASSLQPGQGYEKLFF. CDR3 bases: TGTGCCAGCAGCTTACAACCGGGACAGGGGTATGAAAAACTGTTTTTT.

This chain links TRBV6-2 or TRBV6-3 with TRBJ2-7; tentatively, D is TRBD1 or TRBD2 (5 bases each). This CDR3 is 11 amino acids long. V dropped 6 bases and J dropped 9 bases, with 12 bases sitting between them. CDR1 is MNHEY, CDR2 SVGEGT, per germline. The CDR3 protein is CASSQGTGQYF. Written as DNA, the CDR3 is TGTGCCAGCAGCCAAGGGACCGGGCAGTACTTC.

The J gene is TRBJ2-7, the V gene TRBV4-3, with 10 bases identical to TRBD1. Germline CDR1 LGHNA, CDR2 YSLEER. V shed 3 bases and J 5 bases; nucleotides not matched to a gene: 10. The CDR3 is 16 amino acids. In DNA, the CDR3 is TGCGCCAGCAGCCAGGGGACCGGACAGGGGGGAGACGAGCAGTACTTC. Residues: CASSQGTGQGGDEQYF.

This chain joins TRBV6-5 and TRBJ1-2; perhaps TRBD1 as D (6 bases). Trimming shortened V by 2 bases and J by 4 bases, and 11 bases separated the two germline ends. This CDR3 is 14 amino acids long. Looked up from germline, CDR1 is MNHEY and CDR2 is SVGAGI. The CDR3 region is CASSYGGLGYGYTF. CDR3 sequence (DNA): TGTGCCAGCAGTTACGGGGGCTTGGGCTATGGCTACACCTTC.